Detailed here is one TCR beta chain. What it recognizes is unknown. Antigen-specific CD4+ T cells were expanded (with viral peptide pools) by the ViraFEST assay ahead of sequencing. Culture proceeded for nine to eleven days, and CD4+ T cells were then isolated. None of these healthy vaccinees had been infected with SARS-CoV-2 before vaccination. This sample stems from a study of vaccination effects on CD4 cells after COVID-19. Study results and limitations: Limitations: small convalescent group and missing early post-infection timepoints.

Here immunoSEQ multiplex PCR was the method, and the copy in TCRdb shows in-frame clones only, minus some. The table shows about 54,000 clones, with under 75% occurring only once. The sequence derives from a human donor who received a COVID-19 vaccine. Sequenced here: CD4+ T cells from PBMCs cultured with SARS-CoV-2 spike peptides, sampled before COVID-19 vaccination.

The CDR3 loop is CASSFGYEQYF. The CDR3 DNA reads as TGCGCCAGCAGCTTTGGTTACGAGCAGTACTTC. V usage is TRBV5-1 and J usage is TRBJ2-7, with unresolved D. With 2 bases removed from V and 4 bases from J, the gap between germline ends came to 4 bases. The CDR3 loop spans 11 amino acids. Per the germline V gene, CDR1 is SGHRS and CDR2 is YFSETQ.